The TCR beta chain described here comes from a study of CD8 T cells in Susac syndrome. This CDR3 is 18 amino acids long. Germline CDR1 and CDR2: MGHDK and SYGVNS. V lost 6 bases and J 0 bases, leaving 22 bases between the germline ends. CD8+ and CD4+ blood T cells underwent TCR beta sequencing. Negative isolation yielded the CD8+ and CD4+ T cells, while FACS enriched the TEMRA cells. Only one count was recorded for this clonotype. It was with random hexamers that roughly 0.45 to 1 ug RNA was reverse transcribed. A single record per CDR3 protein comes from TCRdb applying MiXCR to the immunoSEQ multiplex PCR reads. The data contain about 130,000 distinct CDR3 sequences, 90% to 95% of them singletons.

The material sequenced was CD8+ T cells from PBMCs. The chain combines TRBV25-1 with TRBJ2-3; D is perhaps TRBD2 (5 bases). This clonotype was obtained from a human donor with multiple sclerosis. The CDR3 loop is CASRTSLGSERSTDTQYF. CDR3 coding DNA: TGTGCCAGCAGGACATCCCTGGGGAGCGAGAGGAGCACAGATACGCAGTATTTT.